The T cell receptor beta chain described here comes from a study of blood T cell repertoires in COVID-19. The CDR3 has 16 amino acids. Germline assignment: CDR1 MDHEN and CDR2 SYDVKM. The ends lost 6 bases at V and 5 bases at J; junction bases unmatched: 9. TCRdb keeps only in-frame clones here, not all; method: immunoSEQ multiplex PCR. The repertoire includes about 270,000 clones, roughly nine tenths of them detected once, and about 3% sits in the top ten. Participants came from fewer than 25 US areas, aged roughly 18 to 90 years. The sequenced material came from PBMCs or T cells enriched from blood (not recorded which). The TCR was taken from a woman aged 45-65 years who had recovered from COVID-19. The gene calls are TRBV28 and TRBJ1-4, with 10 bases fitting TRBD1. In DNA form, the CDR3 reads TGTGCCAGCAGACCTCCTCCGGGACAGGGGAATGAAAAACTGTTTTTT. Amino acid sequence: CASRPPPGQGNEKLFF.